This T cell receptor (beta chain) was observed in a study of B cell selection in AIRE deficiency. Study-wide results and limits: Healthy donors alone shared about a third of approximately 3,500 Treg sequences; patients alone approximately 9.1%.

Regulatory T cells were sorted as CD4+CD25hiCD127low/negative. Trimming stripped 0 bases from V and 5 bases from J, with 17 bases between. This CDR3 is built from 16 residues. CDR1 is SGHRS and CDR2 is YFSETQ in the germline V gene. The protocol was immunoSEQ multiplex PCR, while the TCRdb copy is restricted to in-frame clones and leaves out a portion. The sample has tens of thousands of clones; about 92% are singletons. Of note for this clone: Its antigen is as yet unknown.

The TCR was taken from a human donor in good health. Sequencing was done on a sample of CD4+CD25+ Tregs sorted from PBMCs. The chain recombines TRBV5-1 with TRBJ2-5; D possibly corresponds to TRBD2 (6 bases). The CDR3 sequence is CASSLVASATIETQYF. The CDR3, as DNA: TGCGCCAGCAGCTTGGTGGCTAGCGCTACGATCGAGACCCAGTACTTC.